This T cell receptor beta chain was obtained from a study of T cell repertoires in cytomegalovirus infection. Study as a whole: CMV epitopes used comprised recently identified HLA-C-restricted ones and well-studied HLA-B-restricted ones. Study-level points and caveats: HLA-C-restricted TCR beta clonotypes specific for CMV led the ex vivo response.

CDR1 is SGHVS and CDR2 is FNYEAQ in the germline V gene. Trimming removed 5 bases from V and 1 base from J, with 14 bases in between. The CDR3 extends over 15 amino acids. TCRdb reprocessed the reads via MiXCR and lists one record per CDR3 protein. Of approximately 470,000 distinct CDR3 sequences in the sample, under 55% were seen once. Comment on this clonotype: No antigen is known for it.

The sequenced sample was cultured PBMCs, obtained from culture after CMV antigen stimulation. This clonotype was sampled from a human donor in good health (CMV status not recorded). Some clones in this sample may be carry-over from other donors' samples. J is TRBJ1-1 and V is TRBV7-6; no reliable D call. CDR3 residues: CASSQTPAWNTEAFF. The CDR3 DNA sequence: TGTGCCAGCAGCCAGACACCCGCCTGGAACACTGAAGCTTTCTTT. Full variable domain (remainder filled in from reference TRBV7-6 and TRBJ1-1): GAGVSQSPRYKVTKRGQDVALRCDPISGHVSLYWYRQALGQGPEFLTYFNYEAQQDKSGLPNDRFSAERPEGSISTLTIQRTEQRDSAMYRCASSQTPAWNTEAFFGQGTRLTVV.